A selection of T cell receptor beta chains follows, all from one sample in a study of T cells after yellow fever vaccination. TCRdb recomputed calls from the 5' RACE reads with MiXCR, one row per CDR3 protein. This sample yields about 350,000 distinct CDR3 sequences, of which around 13% are seen a single time; 2.5% to 4% belongs to the top ten. The specimen was CD4+ T cells sorted from PBMCs, collected 15 days after the yellow fever booster vaccination. The receptor source for this set is a young man who received the YFV17D yellow fever vaccine. Each CDR3 is given with its conserved first and last residue. Fields, in order: CDR3 DNA, CDR3 protein, V gene, clone size, D gene, J gene. The D gene is left open where the match is weak. A row's size may be missing; if present it is once, few, many or a size class.

DNA: TGCGCCAGCAGTACTACAGGGAAAACGGCCGAGCAGTACTTC
CDR3: CASSTTGKTAEQYF
V: TRBV10-1
size: .
D: .
J: TRBJ2-7

DNA: TGCAGTGCCCTAGGTGCAGGGCGCATGAACACTGAAGCTTTCTTT
CDR3: CSALGAGRMNTEAFF
V: TRBV20-1
size: .
D: .
J: TRBJ1-1

DNA: TGTGCCAGCAGCCACTCCCAGGACAGGGGGCTCCCTGGCACCTACAATGAGCAGTTCTTC
CDR3: CASSHSQDRGLPGTYNEQFF
V: TRBV4-2
size: .
D: TRBD1
J: TRBJ2-1

DNA: TGTGCCTGGAGCGACACCGGGGCCCTCGGTGGAAAACTGTTTTTT
CDR3: CAWSDTGALGGKLFF
V: TRBV30
size: few
D: .
J: TRBJ1-4

DNA: TGTGCCAGCAGCTTTTTTGGTAGTCCAGGCGAAAAACTGTTTTTT
CDR3: CASSFFGSPGEKLFF
V: TRBV7-2
size: .
D: .
J: TRBJ1-4

DNA: TGTGCCAGCAGCGAGGGAGGACAGTACAATGAGCAGTTCTTC
CDR3: CASSEGGQYNEQFF
V: TRBV9
size: many
D: .
J: TRBJ2-1

DNA: TGTGCCAGCGGGACAGATCACCTCTACGAGCAGTACTTC
CDR3: CASGTDHLYEQYF
V: TRBV5-5
size: few
D: TRBD1
J: TRBJ2-7

DNA: TGCGCCAGCAGCTTGCAACAGGGTCAGGCCCAGTACTTC
CDR3: CASSLQQGQAQYF
V: TRBV5-1
size: .
D: .
J: TRBJ2-5

DNA: TGTGCCAGCAGCATAACAGGGGGGGAGACCCAGTACTTC
CDR3: CASSITGGETQYF
V: TRBV5-4
size: .
D: TRBD1
J: TRBJ2-5

DNA: TGCAGTGCTAGACTAGCGGACCAAGAGACCCAGTACTTC
CDR3: CSARLADQETQYF
V: TRBV20-1
size: .
D: TRBD2
J: TRBJ2-5

DNA: TGCGCCAGCACCGAAGGACGCCCGTCGGCAGAGACCCAGTACTTC
CDR3: CASTEGRPSAETQYF
V: TRBV5-1
size: many
D: .
J: TRBJ2-5

DNA: TGTGCCAGCAGCGTAGTTGGACTTCACACAGATACGCAGTATTTT
CDR3: CASSVVGLHTDTQYF
V: TRBV9
size: .
D: .
J: TRBJ2-3

DNA: TGTGCCAGCAGAACCGGGGACAGGTCCTACAATGAGCAGTTCTTC
CDR3: CASRTGDRSYNEQFF
V: TRBV7-9
size: .
D: TRBD1
J: TRBJ2-1

DNA: TGTGCCAGCAGTGACGACAGGGGAACAGATACGCAGTATTTT
CDR3: CASSDDRGTDTQYF
V: TRBV2
size: few
D: TRBD1
J: TRBJ2-3

DNA: TGTGCCAGCAGCAAACAGAGAGTTAATGAAAAACTGTTTTTT
CDR3: CASSKQRVNEKLFF
V: TRBV7-9
size: few
D: .
J: TRBJ1-4

DNA: TGTGCCAGCAGTTCGGGGGACAGGGATTTCTTT
CDR3: CASSSGDRDFF
V: TRBV12-3/TRBV12-4
size: .
D: TRBD1
J: TRBJ1-1

DNA: TGCGCCAGCAGCTTGGCCGGCCAGACAGGGGACACCATATATTTT
CDR3: CASSLAGQTGDTIYF
V: TRBV5-1
size: .
D: TRBD1
J: TRBJ1-3

DNA: TGTGCCAGCAGCTTAAGGGGGACAGGGGCTAAGTTCTTC
CDR3: CASSLRGTGAKFF
V: TRBV7-2
size: few
D: TRBD1
J: TRBJ2-1

DNA: TGTGCCAGCAGGGGGGACATATTCGGAGGCGATCAGCCCCAGCATTTT
CDR3: CASRGDIFGGDQPQHF
V: TRBV2
size: .
D: .
J: TRBJ1-5

DNA: TGTGCCAGCAGCGCGGGGACCCCAGATACGCAGTATTTT
CDR3: CASSAGTPDTQYF
V: TRBV7-7
size: .
D: .
J: TRBJ2-3

DNA: TGCAGTGCTCCGGCGGGGGGGTCTTATAGCACAGATACGCAGTATTTT
CDR3: CSAPAGGSYSTDTQYF
V: TRBV20-1
size: .
D: TRBD2
J: TRBJ2-3

DNA: TGTGCCAGCAGTTTCGGACTTACGCAGTATTTT
CDR3: CASSFGLTQYF
V: TRBV27
size: .
D: .
J: TRBJ2-3

DNA: TGTGCCACCAGTGAGGCTGGGATCACAGATACGCAGTATTTT
CDR3: CATSEAGITDTQYF
V: TRBV24-1
size: .
D: .
J: TRBJ2-3

DNA: TGCAGTGCTAGGTACCAAGAGACCCAGTACTTC
CDR3: CSARYQETQYF
V: TRBV20-1
size: .
D: .
J: TRBJ2-5

DNA: TGTGCCAGCAGCCCCGGACTAGCGGCTTCCACCGGGGAGCTGTTTTTT
CDR3: CASSPGLAASTGELFF
V: TRBV7-9
size: few
D: TRBD2
J: TRBJ2-2

DNA: TGTGCCAGCAGTTCGGGACAGGGCGGTTACAATGAGCAGTTCTTC
CDR3: CASSSGQGGYNEQFF
V: TRBV6-4
size: few
D: TRBD1
J: TRBJ2-1

DNA: TGTGCCAGCTCACCAACAGGGGAGACTGAAGCTTTCTTT
CDR3: CASSPTGETEAFF
V: TRBV18
size: many
D: TRBD1
J: TRBJ1-1

DNA: TGCAGGGGCCAGGGCTCAAGAGGCACTGAAGCTTTCTTT
CDR3: CRGQGSRGTEAFF
V: TRBV20-1
size: once
D: .
J: TRBJ1-1

DNA: TGTGCCAGCAGTTTTGACAGGGGGGCAGATACGCAGTATTTT
CDR3: CASSFDRGADTQYF
V: TRBV12-3/TRBV12-4
size: .
D: TRBD1
J: TRBJ2-3

DNA: TGTGCCTGGAGTTACTTTTCCAGCAAAAACATTCAGTACTTC
CDR3: CAWSYFSSKNIQYF
V: TRBV30
size: .
D: .
J: TRBJ2-4

DNA: TGCAGCGCCGCGCCCGGGACAGGGGTGATGAACACTGAAGCTTTCTTT
CDR3: CSAAPGTGVMNTEAFF
V: TRBV29-1
size: .
D: TRBD1
J: TRBJ1-1

DNA: TGTGCCAGCAGTGCAATGGAGAACACTGAAGCTTTCTTT
CDR3: CASSAMENTEAFF
V: TRBV2
size: .
D: .
J: TRBJ1-1

DNA: TGTGCCAGCAGTTACTCTCATTATAGCAATCAGCCCCAGCATTTT
CDR3: CASSYSHYSNQPQHF
V: TRBV6-5
size: .
D: .
J: TRBJ1-5

DNA: TGTGCCAGCAGAGACAGTGCCGGAAACACCATATATTTT
CDR3: CASRDSAGNTIYF
V: TRBV7-8
size: few
D: .
J: TRBJ1-3

DNA: TGTGCCAGCAGTTCCAGCGCAGGGGGCAATGAGCAGTTCTTC
CDR3: CASSSSAGGNEQFF
V: TRBV12-3/TRBV12-4
size: few
D: TRBD1
J: TRBJ2-1

DNA: TGCGCCAGCAGCTTGGATTTCGATGAGCAGTTCTTC
CDR3: CASSLDFDEQFF
V: TRBV5-1
size: few
D: .
J: TRBJ2-1

DNA: TGCGCCAGCAGCCCACACAGCGACGGCGTGGGTGGCTACACCTTC
CDR3: CASSPHSDGVGGYTF
V: TRBV5-1
size: .
D: .
J: TRBJ1-2

DNA: TGTGCCAGCAGCGTAGGGGCGAACTCAGGGAGAAACGAGCAGTACTTC
CDR3: CASSVGANSGRNEQYF
V: TRBV9
size: few
D: .
J: TRBJ2-7